One sample yielded the 28 T cell receptor beta chains listed below, sequenced in a study of OX40 agonist ivuxolimab in advanced cancers. Sequencing used immunoSEQ multiplex PCR; TCRdb keeps in-frame clones, though not all of them. The sample has about 68,000 clones, 70% to 90% seen once. Sample: CD4+ or CD8+ T cells sorted from blood, taken in a trial of the OX40 agonist ivuxolimab. The receptors come from an adult with an advanced solid tumor such as melanoma, head and neck, liver or kidney cancer.

The chain carries TRBV7-9 and TRBJ2-4; possibly TRBD1 for D (5 bases). The CDR3 is made up of 13 amino acids. Trimming left V 6 bases short and J 7 bases short, with 13 bases between. Germline assignment: CDR1 SEHNR and CDR2 FQNEAQ (reference sequence). CDR3 sequence reads: CASSNAGFNIQYF. Written as DNA, the CDR3 is TGTGCCAGCAGTAACGCAGGGTTCAACATTCAGTACTTC.

This clone was counted a few times. V and J are TRBV7-2 and TRBJ1-4, with D perhaps TRBD1 (6 bases). Trimming pared 5 bases from V and 7 bases from J, leaving 17 bases between. Looked up from germline, CDR1 is SGHTA and CDR2 is FQGNSA. This CDR3 is 15 amino acids long. CDR3 residues: CASSANRVAGEKLFF. CDR3 sequence (DNA): TGTGCCAGCAGCGCAAACAGGGTCGCGGGTGAAAAACTGTTTTTT.

This chain uses TRBV4-1 with TRBJ2-3, with TRBD2 identical over 10 bases. This CDR3 is 17 amino acids long. CDR1 MGHRA and CDR2 YSYEKL come from the germline V gene. Unmatched junction bases numbered 6, after V lost 2 bases and J lost 1 base. In DNA form, the CDR3 reads TGCGCCAGCAGCCAAAGGAGCGGGGGGGCGGGCACAGATACGCAGTATTTT. It is translated as CASSQRSGGAGTDTQYF.

V and J are TRBV5-1 and TRBJ2-1; TRBD2 might be the D (5 bases). The length of the CDR3 is 15 residues. The germline V and J ends were trimmed by 6 bases and 2 bases, with 15 bases remaining between them. Germline values: CDR1 SGHRS, CDR2 YFSETQ. The CDR3 DNA reads TGCGCCAGCACTACCGAGGGAAACCCCTACAATGAGCAGTTCTTC. The encoded protein is CASTTEGNPYNEQFF.

This clone has just one count. V usage is TRBV4-3 and J usage is TRBJ1-4; 7 bases map to TRBD1. V lost 1 base, J lost 5 bases, and 7 bases stayed unmatched. The CDR3 covers 16 residues. Germline loops: CDR1 LGHNA, CDR2 YSLEER. The DNA for the CDR3 is TGCGCCAGCAGCCAAGGAGTCTCCAGGGGGAATGAAAAACTGTTTTTT. Translation: CASSQGVSRGNEKLFF.

The sample holds a few counts of this clone. The chain carries TRBV27 and TRBJ1-2; 7 bases agree with TRBD1. After removal of 7 bases from V and 5 bases from J, the junction contained 7 bases not matched to a gene. Germline CDR1 reads MNHEY; CDR2 reads SMNVEV (reference sequence). CDR3 size: 13 residues. DNA for the CDR3: TGTGCCAGCATGTCAGGGACAGATTATGGCTACACCTTC. Translating it yields CASMSGTDYGYTF.

In its sample, this clone was seen once. The V call is TRBV5-1, the J call TRBJ2-3, with 10 bases matching TRBD1. CDR3 length: 15 amino acids. The trim removed 4 bases at V and 5 bases at J, leaving 7 bases unmatched. Germline V lookup: CDR1 SGHRS, CDR2 YFSETQ. The CDR3 DNA sequence: TGCGCCAGCAGCCCCGGGACAGGGGTAATAGATACGCAGTATTTT. Protein: CASSPGTGVIDTQYF.

V usage is TRBV6-1 and J usage is TRBJ2-1; TRBD1 aligns across 10 bases. The J segment lost 14 bases and the V segment lost 1 base, leaving 11 bases of the junction unmatched. The CDR3 loop spans 15 amino acids. Per the germline V gene, CDR1 is MNHNS and CDR2 is SASEGT. This CDR3 reads CASSEGTLGTGDKFF. DNA for the CDR3: TGTGCCAGCAGTGAAGGAACTCTCGGGACAGGGGACAAGTTCTTC.

This clone has only one observation. This rearrangement joins TRBV7-2 to TRBJ1-6; the D is unclear. This CDR3 contains 16 residues. Deletions cut 0 bases from V and 6 bases from J, with 12 bases between. Germline V gives CDR1 SGHTA, CDR2 FQGNSA. In nucleotides, the CDR3 is TGTGCCAGCAGCTTAGCGGCGACGAGTAGTAATTCACCCCTCCACTTT. Its protein product is CASSLAATSSNSPLHF. Full variable domain (outside the CDR3, taken from reference TRBV7-2 and TRBJ1-6): GAGVSQSPSNKVTEKGKDVELRCDPISGHTALYWYRQSLGQGLEFLIYFQGNSAPDKSGLPSDRFSAERTGGSVSTLTIQRTQQEDSAVYLCASSLAATSSNSPLHFGNGTRLTVT.

The chain carries TRBV7-6 and TRBJ2-5, with 12 bases lining up with TRBD2. The germline V gene has CDR1 SGHVS and CDR2 FNYEAQ. J gave up 2 bases and V 1 base, and 8 bases lay outside the gene matches. The CDR3 totals 18 residues. CDR3 region: CASSLGPSGGAVQETQYF. CDR3 DNA: TGTGCCAGCAGCTTAGGGCCTAGCGGGGGGGCAGTTCAAGAGACCCAGTACTTC.

This sequence joins TRBV11-2 and TRBJ1-1; D gene unclear. CDR3 length equals 15 residues. Per the germline V gene, CDR1 is SGHAT and CDR2 is FQNNGV. The V end lost 5 bases, the J end lost 1 base, and 14 bases lay between the germline ends. CDR3 coding DNA: TGTGCCAGCAGCCAGTACCTAAACAGGAACACTGAAGCTTTCTTT. This gives the protein CASSQYLNRNTEAFF.

The chain employs TRBV6-1 and TRBJ2-7, with TRBD2 matching over 7 bases. Per germline, CDR1 MNHNS and CDR2 SASEGT. V was pared by 0 bases and J by 5 bases, with 13 bases of the junction left unmatched. The CDR3 sequence is 17 residues long. CDR3 sequence: CASSEAHLSSGKNEQYF. In DNA form, the CDR3 reads TGTGCCAGCAGTGAAGCCCACCTGAGCAGCGGGAAAAACGAGCAGTACTTC.

The J gene is TRBJ2-7, the V gene TRBV5-4; 10 bases match TRBD1. The junction had 6 bases not matched to a gene; V was cut back by 3 bases and J by 6 bases. Germline V CDR1 and CDR2: SGHNT, YYREEE (reference sequence). There are 14 residues in the CDR3. CDR3 sequence (DNA): TGTGCCAGCAGCTGGGGACAGGGGAAAGGCGAGCAGTACTTC. Residues: CASSWGQGKGEQYF.

This chain connects TRBV5-1 to TRBJ1-1; 8 bases are shared with TRBD1. The CDR3 has 14 amino acids. From germline, CDR1 is SGHRS and CDR2 YFSETQ. V gave up 4 bases and J gave up 1 base; unmatched junction bases: 3. The CDR3 here is CASSGQGPNTEAFF. CDR3 nucleotide sequence: TGCGCCAGCAGCGGACAGGGCCCGAACACTGAAGCTTTCTTT.

The rearrangement links TRBV18 to TRBJ1-5, with 9 bases fitting TRBD1. V gave up 2 bases and J gave up 5 bases; unmatched junction bases: 4. CDR1 and CDR2 from the germline V gene are KGHSH and LQKENI. There are 15 residues in the CDR3. In DNA form, the CDR3 reads TGTGCCAGCTCACCAACAGGGGGCTCGGATCAGCCCCAGCATTTT. Its translation: CASSPTGGSDQPQHF.

The gene calls are TRBV4-2 and TRBJ2-1; 7 positions agree with TRBD2. Germline V CDR1 and CDR2: LGHNA, YNFKEQ. The CDR3 length is 15 residues. Unmatched junction bases numbered 4, after V lost 4 bases and J lost 1 base. In nucleotides, the CDR3 is TGTGCCAGCAGCCGGGCGGGGGATTCCTACAATGAGCAGTTCTTC. Translation gives CASSRAGDSYNEQFF.

The rearrangement joins TRBV19 to TRBJ1-5; 7 nucleotides match TRBD1. CDR3 length: 16 amino acids. Trimming at V came to 1 base and at J to 4 bases, leaving 7 bases not matched to a gene. Germline V gene lookup returns CDR1 LNHDA and CDR2 SQIVND (reference sequence). CDR3 coding DNA: TGTGCCAGTAGTATAGCTCGGGACAGAATAAATCAGCCCCAGCATTTT. Its translation: CASSIARDRINQPQHF.

The chain carries TRBV10-1 and TRBJ2-2; D gene unclear. The CDR3 has 13 residues. With 9 bases removed from V and 4 bases from J, the gap between germline ends came to 12 bases. The V gene's germline CDR1 is WNHNN and CDR2 SYGVQD (reference sequence). CDR3 sequence reads: CASEAPGTGELFF. CDR3 nucleotide sequence: TGCGCCAGTGAAGCCCCGGGCACCGGGGAGCTGTTTTTT.

Notes on this clone: This CDR3 is also generated by other DNA sequences in the sample. The chain links TRBV7-2 to TRBJ2-7, with 7 bases that match TRBD1. Germline lookup yields CDR1 SGHTA and CDR2 FQGNSA. The V gene end was trimmed by 4 bases and the J gene end by 4 bases; junction bases not matched to a gene: 1. CDR3 length: 12 amino acids. The CDR3 DNA reads as TGTGCCAGCAGCTCGACAGGGTACGAGCAGTACTTC. Its translation is CASSSTGYEQYF.

This chain connects TRBV4-3 to TRBJ1-1, with a tentative D call TRBD1 (5 bases). Germline V gene lookup returns CDR1 LGHNA and CDR2 YSLEER. The V end lost 1 base, the J end lost 4 bases, and 16 bases lay between the germline ends. The CDR3 sequence is 16 residues long. CDR3 residues: CASSQVGSGGITEAFF. The DNA for the CDR3 is TGCGCCAGCAGCCAAGTGGGATCTGGGGGGATCACTGAAGCTTTCTTT.

This sequence joins TRBV7-9 and TRBJ1-1; weak D call: TRBD1 (5 bases). V dropped 1 base and J dropped 4 bases, with 10 bases sitting between them. Germline loops: CDR1 SEHNR, CDR2 FQNEAQ (reference sequence). This CDR3 contains 14 residues. CDR3 amino acids: CASSLDERGTEAFF. The CDR3 bases are TGTGCCAGCAGCTTAGATGAGAGGGGCACTGAAGCTTTCTTT.

The rearrangement uses TRBV7-3 and TRBJ2-6; D remains ambiguous. CDR1 SGHTA and CDR2 FQGTGA come from the germline V gene. The CDR3 covers 14 residues. The ends were cut back, 2 bases at V and 2 bases at J, with 4 bases in the middle. The CDR3 nucleotides read TGTGCCAGCAGCTTAGATGCTGGGGCCAACGTCCTGACTTTC. Protein: CASSLDAGANVLTF.

The chain carries TRBV6-1 and TRBJ1-2, with no clear D. From germline, CDR1 is MNHNS and CDR2 SASEGT. Trimming shortened V by 3 bases and J by 4 bases, and 15 bases separated the two germline ends. This CDR3 is built from 15 residues. CDR3 sequence: CASSDLRSPFYGYTF. CDR3 nucleotide sequence: TGTGCCAGCAGTGATTTGCGGTCTCCATTCTATGGCTACACCTTC.

In its sample, this clone was seen a few times. The V and J genes are TRBV4-1 and TRBJ2-5; 8 bases line up with TRBD1. The CDR3 sequence is 17 residues long. V trimming: 1 base; J trimming: 4 bases; junction bases outside the gene matches: 11. The germline CDR1 and CDR2 sequences are MGHRA and YSYEKL. CDR3 amino acids: CASSQGYGQGGGETQYF. CDR3 coding DNA: TGCGCCAGCAGCCAAGGATATGGACAGGGCGGTGGAGAGACCCAGTACTTC.

The rearrangement uses TRBV14 and TRBJ2-3; D may be TRBD2 (6 bases). The CDR3 has 15 amino acids. The germline CDR1 and CDR2 sequences are SGHDN and FVKESK. The ends were cut back, 4 bases at V and 2 bases at J, with 13 bases in the middle. CDR3 nucleotide sequence: TGTGCCAGCAGCCCGCCGGGACTGCTCACAGATACGCAGTATTTT. Translating it yields CASSPPGLLTDTQYF. The full variable domain, its missing parts supplied by reference TRBV14 and TRBJ2-3, is EAGVTQFPSHSVIEKGQTVTLRCDPISGHDNLYWYRRVMGKEIKFLLHFVKESKQDESGMPNNRFLAERTGGTYSTLKVQPAELEDSGVYFCASSPPGLLTDTQYFGPGTRLTVL.

J is TRBJ1-1 and V is TRBV28, with a weak D call TRBD1 (6 bases). This CDR3 is 17 amino acids long. The germline V gene has CDR1 MDHEN and CDR2 SYDVKM. V dropped 3 bases and J dropped 2 bases, with 19 bases sitting between them. Here the CDR3 DNA reads TGTGCCAGCAGTTTTCTACCCACGGACAGAGATAACACTGAAGCTTTCTTT. It encodes CASSFLPTDRDNTEAFF.

This chain joins TRBV6-1 and TRBJ1-3; D possibly corresponds to TRBD1 (5 bases). The CDR3 sequence is 15 residues long. V was clipped by 3 bases and J by 0 bases, with 9 bases between them. Germline CDR1 and CDR2: MNHNS and SASEGT. The CDR3 is CASSDAGFSGNTIYF. The CDR3 bases are TGTGCCAGCAGTGATGCAGGGTTCTCTGGAAACACCATATATTTT.

In nucleotides, the CDR3 is TGCGCCAGCAGCCAAGAAAGGGGGACTGAAGCTTTCTTT. It encodes CASSQERGTEAFF. The chain recombines TRBV4-3 with TRBJ1-1; D perhaps matches TRBD1 (6 bases). CDR1 is LGHNA, CDR2 YSLEER, per germline. The CDR3 is 13 amino acids. V lost 0 bases and J 5 bases, leaving 7 bases between the germline ends.